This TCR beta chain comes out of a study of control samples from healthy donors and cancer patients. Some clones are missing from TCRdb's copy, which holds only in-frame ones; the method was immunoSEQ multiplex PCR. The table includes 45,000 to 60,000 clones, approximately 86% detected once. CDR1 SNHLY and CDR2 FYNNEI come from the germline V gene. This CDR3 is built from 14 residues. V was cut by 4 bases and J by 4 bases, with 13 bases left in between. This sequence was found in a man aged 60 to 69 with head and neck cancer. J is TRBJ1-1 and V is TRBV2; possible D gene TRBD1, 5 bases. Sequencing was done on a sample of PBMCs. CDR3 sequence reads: CASSVQAAFTEAFF. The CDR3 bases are TGTGCCAGCAGTGTACAGGCAGCCTTCACTGAAGCTTTCTTT.